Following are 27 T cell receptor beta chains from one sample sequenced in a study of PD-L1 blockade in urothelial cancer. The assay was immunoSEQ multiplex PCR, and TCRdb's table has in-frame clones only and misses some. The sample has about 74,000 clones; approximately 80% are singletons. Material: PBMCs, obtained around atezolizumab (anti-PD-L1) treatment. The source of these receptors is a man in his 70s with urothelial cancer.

The CDR3 bases are TGTGCCAGCAGCTTAGGGGGCCTCTCCTCCTACGAGCAGTACTTC. Its translation: CASSLGGLSSYEQYF. V and J are TRBV5-5 and TRBJ2-7; 7 bases fit TRBD1. The CDR3 totals 15 residues. Trimming cost V 2 bases and J 0 bases; bases outside gene matches: 5. CDR1 is SGHKS, CDR2 YYEKEE, per germline (reference sequence).

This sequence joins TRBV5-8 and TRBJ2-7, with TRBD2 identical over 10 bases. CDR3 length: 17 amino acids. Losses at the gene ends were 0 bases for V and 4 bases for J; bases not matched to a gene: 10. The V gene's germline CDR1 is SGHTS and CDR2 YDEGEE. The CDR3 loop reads CASSLASASGRGYEQYF. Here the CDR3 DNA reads TGTGCCAGCAGCTTGGCCTCGGCTAGCGGGAGAGGGTACGAGCAGTACTTC. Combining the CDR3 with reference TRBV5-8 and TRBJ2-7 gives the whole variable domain EAGVTQSPTHLIKTRGQQATLRCSPISGHTSVYWYQQALGLGLQFLLWYDEGEERNRGNFPPRFSGRQFPNYSSELNVNALELEDSALYLCASSLASASGRGYEQYFGPGTRLTVT.

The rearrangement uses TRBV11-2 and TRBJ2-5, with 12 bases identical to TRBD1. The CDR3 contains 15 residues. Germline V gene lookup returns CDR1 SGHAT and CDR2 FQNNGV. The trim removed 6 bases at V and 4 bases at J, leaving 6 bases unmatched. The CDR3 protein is CASRRGQGAIETQYF. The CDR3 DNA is TGTGCCAGCAGGAGGGGACAGGGGGCGATAGAGACCCAGTACTTC.

The CDR3 bases are TGTGCCATCAGCGGCCTTGGACAGGGGGCTCCTCCCTATGGCTACACCTTC. Its translation: CAISGLGQGAPPYGYTF. The chain recombines TRBV10-3 with TRBJ1-2, with 11 bases matching TRBD1. The ends lost 6 bases at V and 4 bases at J; junction bases unmatched: 13. CDR3 length equals 17 residues. The germline V gene has CDR1 ENHRY and CDR2 SYGVKD.

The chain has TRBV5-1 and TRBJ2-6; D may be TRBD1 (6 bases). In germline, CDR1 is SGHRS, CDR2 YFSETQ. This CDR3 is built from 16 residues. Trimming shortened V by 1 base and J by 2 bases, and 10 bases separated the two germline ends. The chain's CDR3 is CASSLPGTTGANVLTF. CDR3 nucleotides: TGCGCCAGCAGCTTGCCGGGGACAACTGGGGCCAACGTCCTGACTTTC. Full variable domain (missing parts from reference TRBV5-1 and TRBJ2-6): KAGVTQTPRYLIKTRGQQVTLSCSPISGHRSVSWYQQTPGQGLQFLFEYFSETQRNKGNFPGRFSGRQFSNSRSEMNVSTLELGDSALYLCASSLPGTTGANVLTFGAGSRLTVL.

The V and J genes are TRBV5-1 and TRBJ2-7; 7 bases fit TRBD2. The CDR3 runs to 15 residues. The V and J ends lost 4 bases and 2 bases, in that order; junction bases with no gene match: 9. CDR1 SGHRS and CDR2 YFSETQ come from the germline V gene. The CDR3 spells CASSPPSGTTYEQYF. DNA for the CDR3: TGCGCCAGCAGCCCACCCAGCGGGACCACCTACGAGCAGTACTTC. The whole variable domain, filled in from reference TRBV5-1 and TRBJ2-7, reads KAGVTQTPRYLIKTRGQQVTLSCSPISGHRSVSWYQQTPGQGLQFLFEYFSETQRNKGNFPGRFSGRQFSNSRSEMNVSTLELGDSALYLCASSPPSGTTYEQYFGPGTRLTVT.

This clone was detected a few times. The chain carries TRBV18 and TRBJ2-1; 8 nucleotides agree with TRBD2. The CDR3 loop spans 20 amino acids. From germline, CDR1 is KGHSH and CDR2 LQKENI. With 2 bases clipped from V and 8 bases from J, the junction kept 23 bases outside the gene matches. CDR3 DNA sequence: TGTGCCAGCTCACCAATTGGAATAGCGGGAATAATCCGAACGGCCGATGAGCAGTTCTTC. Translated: CASSPIGIAGIIRTADEQFF. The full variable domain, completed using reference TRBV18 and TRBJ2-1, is NAGVMQNPRHLVRRRGQEARLRCSPMKGHSHVYWYRQLPEEGLKFMVYLQKENIIDESGMPKERFSAEFPKEGPSILRIQQVVRGDSAAYFCASSPIGIAGIIRTADEQFFGPGTRLTVL.

The CDR3 region has the DNA TGTGCCAGCAGCTTCGGACTAGCGCAAGAGACCCAGTACTTC. Its protein is CASSFGLAQETQYF. The gene calls are TRBV5-4 and TRBJ2-5, with TRBD2 matching 9 bases. The germline gives CDR1 SGHNT, CDR2 YYREEE (reference sequence). The CDR3 runs 14 residues. With V trimmed by 2 bases and J by 2 bases, 1 base remained unmatched.

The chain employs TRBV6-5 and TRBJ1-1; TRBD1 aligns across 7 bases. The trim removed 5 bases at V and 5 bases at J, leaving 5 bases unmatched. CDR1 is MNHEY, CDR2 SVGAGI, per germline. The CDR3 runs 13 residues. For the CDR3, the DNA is TGTGCCAGCAGTCCAGGGGGGCGGACTGAAGCTTTCTTT. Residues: CASSPGGRTEAFF.

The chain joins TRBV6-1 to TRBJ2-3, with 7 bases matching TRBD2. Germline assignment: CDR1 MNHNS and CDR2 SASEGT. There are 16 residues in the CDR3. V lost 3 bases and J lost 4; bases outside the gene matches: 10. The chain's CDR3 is CASSEATSGIPDTQYF. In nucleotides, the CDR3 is TGTGCCAGCAGTGAGGCCACCAGCGGGATCCCAGATACGCAGTATTTT.

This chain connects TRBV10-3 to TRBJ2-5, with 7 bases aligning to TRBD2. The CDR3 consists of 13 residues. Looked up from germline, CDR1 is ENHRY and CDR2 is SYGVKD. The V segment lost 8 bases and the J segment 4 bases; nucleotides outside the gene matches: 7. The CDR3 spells CAIEAGPGETQYF. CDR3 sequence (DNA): TGTGCCATCGAAGCGGGGCCAGGAGAGACCCAGTACTTC.

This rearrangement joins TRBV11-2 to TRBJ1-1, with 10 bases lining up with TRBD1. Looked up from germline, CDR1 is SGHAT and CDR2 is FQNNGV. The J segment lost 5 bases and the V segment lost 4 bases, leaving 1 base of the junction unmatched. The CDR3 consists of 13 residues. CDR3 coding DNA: TGTGCCAGCAGCTCGGACAGGGGGACTGAAGCTTTCTTT. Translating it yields CASSSDRGTEAFF.

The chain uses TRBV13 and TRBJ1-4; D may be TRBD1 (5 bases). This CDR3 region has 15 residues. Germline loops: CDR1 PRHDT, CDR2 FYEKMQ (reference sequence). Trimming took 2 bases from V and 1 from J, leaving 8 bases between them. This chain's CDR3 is CASSLRRGTNEKLFF. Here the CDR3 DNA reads TGTGCCAGCAGCTTAAGGAGGGGAACTAATGAAAAACTGTTTTTT.

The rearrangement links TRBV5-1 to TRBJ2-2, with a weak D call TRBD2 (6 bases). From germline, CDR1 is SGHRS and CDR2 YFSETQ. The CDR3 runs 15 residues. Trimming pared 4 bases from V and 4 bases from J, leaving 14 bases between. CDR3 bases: TGCGCCAGCAGCCCCGATGGACTACCCACCGGGGAGCTGTTTTTT. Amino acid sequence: CASSPDGLPTGELFF.

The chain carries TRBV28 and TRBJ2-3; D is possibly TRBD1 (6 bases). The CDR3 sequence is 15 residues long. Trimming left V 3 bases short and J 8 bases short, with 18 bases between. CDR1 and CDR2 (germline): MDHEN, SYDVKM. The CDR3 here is CASSFRQVGKATQYF. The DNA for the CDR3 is TGTGCCAGCAGTTTTAGACAGGTGGGGAAGGCTACGCAGTATTTT.

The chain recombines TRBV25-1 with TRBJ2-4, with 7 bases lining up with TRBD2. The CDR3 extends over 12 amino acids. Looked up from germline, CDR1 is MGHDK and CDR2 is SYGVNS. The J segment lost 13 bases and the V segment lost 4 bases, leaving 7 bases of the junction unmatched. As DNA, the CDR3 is TGTGCCAGCAGTGGGGAGGGACTTCGCCAGTACTTC. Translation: CASSGEGLRQYF.

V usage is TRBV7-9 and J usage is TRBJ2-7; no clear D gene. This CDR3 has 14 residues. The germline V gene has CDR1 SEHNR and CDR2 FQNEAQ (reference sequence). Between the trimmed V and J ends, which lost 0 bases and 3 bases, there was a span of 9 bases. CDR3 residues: CASSLAETFYEQYF. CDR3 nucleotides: TGTGCCAGCAGCTTAGCAGAGACATTCTACGAGCAGTACTTC.

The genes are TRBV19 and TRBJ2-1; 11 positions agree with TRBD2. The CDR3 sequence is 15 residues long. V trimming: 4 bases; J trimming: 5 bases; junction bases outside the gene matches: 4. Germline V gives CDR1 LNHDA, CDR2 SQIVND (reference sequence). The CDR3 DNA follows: TGTGCCAGTAGTAGTGGACTAGCGGGTAACAATGAGCAGTTCTTC. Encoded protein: CASSSGLAGNNEQFF. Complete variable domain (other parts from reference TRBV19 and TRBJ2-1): DGGITQSPKYLFRKEGQNVTLSCEQNLNHDAMYWYRQDPGQGLRLIYYSQIVNDFQKGDIAEGYSVSREKKESFPLTVTSAQKNPTAFYLCASSSGLAGNNEQFFGPGTRLTVL.

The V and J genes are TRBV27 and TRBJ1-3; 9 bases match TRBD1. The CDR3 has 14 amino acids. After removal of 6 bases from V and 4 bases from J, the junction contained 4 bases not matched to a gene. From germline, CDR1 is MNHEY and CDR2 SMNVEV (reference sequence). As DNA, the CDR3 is TGTGCCAGCAGACAGGGGGCGCCCGGAAACACCATATATTTT. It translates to CASRQGAPGNTIYF.

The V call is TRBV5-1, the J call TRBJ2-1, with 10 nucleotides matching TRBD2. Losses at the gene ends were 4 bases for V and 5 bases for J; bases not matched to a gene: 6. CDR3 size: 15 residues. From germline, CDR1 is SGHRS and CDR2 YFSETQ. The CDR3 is CASSETSGAHNEQFF. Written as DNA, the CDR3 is TGCGCCAGCAGCGAAACTAGCGGGGCTCACAATGAGCAGTTCTTC.

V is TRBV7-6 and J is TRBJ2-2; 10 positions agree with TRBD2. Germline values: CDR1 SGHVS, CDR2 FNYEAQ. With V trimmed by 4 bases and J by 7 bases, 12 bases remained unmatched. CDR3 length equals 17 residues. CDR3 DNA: TGTGCCAGCAGCTCCAAGCGGGAGGGCCCTCGGAACGGGGAGCTGTTTTTT. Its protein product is CASSSKREGPRNGELFF.

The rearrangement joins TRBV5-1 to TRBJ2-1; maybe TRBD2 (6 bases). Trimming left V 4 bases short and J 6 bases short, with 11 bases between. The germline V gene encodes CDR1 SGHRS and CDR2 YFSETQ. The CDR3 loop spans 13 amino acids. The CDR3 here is CASSVVGGNEQFF. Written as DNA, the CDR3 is TGCGCCAGCAGCGTGGTCGGGGGCAATGAGCAGTTCTTC.

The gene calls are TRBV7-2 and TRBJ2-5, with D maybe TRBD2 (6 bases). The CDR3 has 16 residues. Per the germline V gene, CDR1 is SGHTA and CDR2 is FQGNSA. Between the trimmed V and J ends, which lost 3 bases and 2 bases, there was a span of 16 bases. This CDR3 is CASSLYSGLRQETQYF. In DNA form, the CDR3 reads TGTGCCAGCAGCTTGTATAGCGGACTACGTCAAGAGACCCAGTACTTC.

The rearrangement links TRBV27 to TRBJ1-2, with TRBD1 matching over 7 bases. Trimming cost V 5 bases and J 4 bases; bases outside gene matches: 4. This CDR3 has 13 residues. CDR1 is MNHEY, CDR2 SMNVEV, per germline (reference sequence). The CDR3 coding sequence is TGTGCCAGCAGTCGCAGGGGGTTCTATGGCTACACCTTC. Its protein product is CASSRRGFYGYTF.

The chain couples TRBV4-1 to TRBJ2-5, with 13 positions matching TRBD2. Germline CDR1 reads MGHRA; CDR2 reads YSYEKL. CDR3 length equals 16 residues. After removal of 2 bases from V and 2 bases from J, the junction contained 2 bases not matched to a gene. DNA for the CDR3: TGCGCCAGCAGCCAACCGGGACTAGCGGGACAAGAGACCCAGTACTTC. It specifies CASSQPGLAGQETQYF.

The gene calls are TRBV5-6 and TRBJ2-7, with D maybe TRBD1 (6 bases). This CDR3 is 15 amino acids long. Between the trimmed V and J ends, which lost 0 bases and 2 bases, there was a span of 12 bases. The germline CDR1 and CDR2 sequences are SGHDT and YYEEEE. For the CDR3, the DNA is TGTGCCAGCAGCTTGGCCCCAGGGGCAACCTACGAGCAGTACTTC. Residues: CASSLAPGATYEQYF. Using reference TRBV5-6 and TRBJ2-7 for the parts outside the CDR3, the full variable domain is DAGVTQSPTHLIKTRGQQVTLRCSPKSGHDTVSWYQQALGQGPQFIFQYYEEEERQRGNFPDRFSGHQFPNYSSELNVNALLLGDSALYLCASSLAPGATYEQYFGPGTRLTVT.

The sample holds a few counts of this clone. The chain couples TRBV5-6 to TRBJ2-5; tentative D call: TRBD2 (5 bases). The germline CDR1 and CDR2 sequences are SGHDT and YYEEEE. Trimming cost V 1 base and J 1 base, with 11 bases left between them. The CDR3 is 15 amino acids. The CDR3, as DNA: TGTGCCAGCAGCTTGCGGAGGACTTCCCAAGAGACCCAGTACTTC. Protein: CASSLRRTSQETQYF.